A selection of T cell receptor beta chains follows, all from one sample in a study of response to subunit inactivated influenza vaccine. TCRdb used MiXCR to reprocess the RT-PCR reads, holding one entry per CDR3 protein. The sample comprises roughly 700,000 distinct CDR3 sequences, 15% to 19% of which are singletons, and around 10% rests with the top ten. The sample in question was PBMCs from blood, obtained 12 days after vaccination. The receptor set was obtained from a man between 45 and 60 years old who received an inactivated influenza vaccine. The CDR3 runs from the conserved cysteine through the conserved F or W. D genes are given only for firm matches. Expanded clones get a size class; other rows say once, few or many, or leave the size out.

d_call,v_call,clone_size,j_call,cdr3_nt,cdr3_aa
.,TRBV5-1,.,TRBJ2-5,TGCGCCAGCAGCTTGGAACTCACAAATAAAGAGACCCAGTACTTC,CASSLELTNKETQYF
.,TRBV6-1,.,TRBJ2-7,TGTGCCAGCAGTGAAGTCGGCCGATCCTACGAGCAGTACTTC,CASSEVGRSYEQYF
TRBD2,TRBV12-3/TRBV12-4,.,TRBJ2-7,TGTGCCAGCAGATGGAGCGGGGGGGAGGAGTACTTC,CASRWSGGEEYF
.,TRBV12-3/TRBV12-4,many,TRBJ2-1,TGTGCCAGCAGTTTACAGGGGAGGGACAATGAGCAGTTCTTC,CASSLQGRDNEQFF
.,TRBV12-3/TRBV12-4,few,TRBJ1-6,TGTGCCAGCAGTTTACAGGGAATTATGAGGTTGAGCTCCTATAATTCACCCCTCCACTTT,CASSLQGIMRLSSYNSPLHF
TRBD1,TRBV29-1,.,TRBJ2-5,TGCAGCGTTGATTCCGGGACAGGGTTTCTAGACGTCACGGCCCAGTACTTC,CSVDSGTGFLDVTAQYF
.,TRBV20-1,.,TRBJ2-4,TGCAGTGCTAGTCGTCGCCAAAACATTCAGTACTTC,CSASRRQNIQYF
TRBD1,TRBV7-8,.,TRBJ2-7,TGTGCCAGCAGCTTAGTAGGGACAGGAGAAGAGCAGTACTTC,CASSLVGTGEEQYF
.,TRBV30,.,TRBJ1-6,TGTGCCTGGAGTACACCCGGCTCCTATAATTCACCCCTCCACTTT,CAWSTPGSYNSPLHF
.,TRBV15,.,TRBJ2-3,TGTGCCACCAGCAGCGTAGATACGCAGTATTTT,CATSSVDTQYF
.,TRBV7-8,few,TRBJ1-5,TGTGCCAGCAGCTCGAGGGACGGTCTAGGGGCCCAGCATTTT,CASSSRDGLGAQHF
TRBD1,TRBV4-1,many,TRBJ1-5,TGCGCCCTAATTGTCAACGGGACAGCTAGCAATCAGCCCCAGCATTTT,CALIVNGTASNQPQHF
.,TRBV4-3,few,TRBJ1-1,TGCGCCAGCAGCCAAGAGAGGGCGGCCCCTGAAGCTTTCTTT,CASSQERAAPEAFF
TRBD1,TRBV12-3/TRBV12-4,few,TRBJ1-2,TGTGCCAGCAGTGCGGGACAGGGACGATATAACTATGGCTACACCTTC,CASSAGQGRYNYGYTF
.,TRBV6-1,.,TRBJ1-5,TGTGCCAGCAGTGAAAAAGGGGGGGATCAGCCCCAGCATTTT,CASSEKGGDQPQHF
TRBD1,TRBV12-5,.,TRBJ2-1,TGTGCTAGTGGCCCGGGACAGGGGGCTAATGAGCAGTTCTTC,CASGPGQGANEQFF
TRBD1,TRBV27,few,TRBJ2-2,TGTGCCAGCAGTCCCGGGACAGTTGGCGGGGAGCTGTTTTTT,CASSPGTVGGELFF
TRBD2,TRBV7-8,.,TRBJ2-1,TGTGCCAGCACCCAGCAGACTAGCGGGCGCCACAATGAGCAGTTCTTC,CASTQQTSGRHNEQFF
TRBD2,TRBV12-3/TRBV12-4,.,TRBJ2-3,TGTGCCAGCAGACGGACTAGCGGGGGTTCGGATACGCAGTATTTT,CASRRTSGGSDTQYF
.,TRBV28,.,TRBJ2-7,TGTGCCAGCACTTCGGCGGCCTACGAGCAGTACTTC,CASTSAAYEQYF
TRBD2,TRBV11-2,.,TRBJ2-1,TGTGCCAGCAGCTTAAAGGGGGAAGCGGGGGGGATCTCCAATGAGCAGTTCTTC,CASSLKGEAGGISNEQFF
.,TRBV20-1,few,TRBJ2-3,TGCAGTGCTAGTAGGGGGGGGGGCACAGATACGCAGTATTTT,CSASRGGGTDTQYF
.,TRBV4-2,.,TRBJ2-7,TGTGCCAGCAGCCAAGATGTGGGAGTAGGGTCCTACGAGCAGTACTTC,CASSQDVGVGSYEQYF
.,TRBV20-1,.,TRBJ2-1,TGCGGTGCTAGAGGGGCAGTGGGCATCGGGGAGCAGTTCTTC,CGARGAVGIGEQFF
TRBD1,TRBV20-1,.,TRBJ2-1,TGCAGTGCTCGCCAGGGGGCCTCCTACAATGAGCAGTTCTTC,CSARQGASYNEQFF
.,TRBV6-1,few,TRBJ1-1,TGTGCCAGCGGAAAGGACAGCTTAATGAACACTGAAGCTTTCTTT,CASGKDSLMNTEAFF
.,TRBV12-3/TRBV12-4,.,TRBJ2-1,TGTGCCAGCAGTTTCAACAGCCTCGGTGAGCAGTTCTTC,CASSFNSLGEQFF
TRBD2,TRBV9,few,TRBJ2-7,TGTGCCAGCAGCGTAGGGTATGGCGGGAGAGCCTACGAGCAGTACTTC,CASSVGYGGRAYEQYF
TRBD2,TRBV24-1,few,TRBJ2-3,TGTGCCACCAGTGACATCCGGACTAGCGGGAGCACAGATACGCAGTATTTT,CATSDIRTSGSTDTQYF
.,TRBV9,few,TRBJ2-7,TGTGCCAGCAGCGGAGAGGGGCTCGAGCAGTACTTC,CASSGEGLEQYF